This T cell receptor (beta chain) stems from a study of cytomegalovirus exposure and HLA in healthy donors. The CDR3 extends over 13 amino acids. The J segment lost 6 bases and the V segment lost 3 bases, leaving 4 bases of the junction unmatched. CDR1 MNHEY and CDR2 SMNVEV come from the germline V gene (reference sequence). The study ran its PCR with 60 Vbeta and 13 Jbeta primers. Profiled with immunoSEQ multiplex PCR; TCRdb holds only in-frame clones, not every one. The sample lists 270,000 or so clones, 92% occurring once. This chain joins TRBV27 and TRBJ1-2; 7 bases are a match to TRBD1. This clonotype was sampled from a girl aged 2-15 years in good health and CMV-seronegative. The sample was PBMCs. The CDR3 coding sequence is TGTGCCAGCAGTTTTACAGGGGAAGATGGCTACACCTTC. Its translation: CASSFTGEDGYTF.